This T cell receptor (beta chain) is drawn from a study of CD8 T cells in ankylosing spondylitis. Looked up from germline, CDR1 is ENHRY and CDR2 is SYGVKD. The CDR3 contains 15 residues. V lost 0 bases to trimming and J lost 4 bases; unmatched junction nucleotides: 6. Each TCR beta library was made by quantitative 5'-RACE that incorporated molecular barcodes. TCRdb re-called the 5' RACE reads with MiXCR, one entry per CDR3 protein. The sample has under 250,000 distinct CDR3 sequences; under 35% are singletons. Study results and caveats: Some of these motif variants have turned up before, in reports on reactive arthritis synovial fluid and blood. The authors reported significant enrichment of disease-linked clones in matched ankylosing spondylitis synovial fluid.

As for this clonotype: As yet, its antigen is unknown.

The rearrangement joins TRBV10-3 to TRBJ2-7; 7 positions agree with TRBD2. Sequences were obtained from blood, either unsorted or a sorted T cell fraction (not recorded which). The receptor's source is a male donor with ankylosing spondylitis or in good health (not recorded which). CDR3 sequence reads: CAISESGGGKYEQYF. For the CDR3, the DNA is TGTGCCATCAGTGAGTCTGGCGGGGGAAAGTACGAGCAGTACTTC.